This TCR beta chain originates from a study of shared clonotypes between healthy human individuals. This clone occurred many times. This CDR3 has 15 residues. Deletions cut 7 bases from V and 0 bases from J, with 13 bases between. Germline V gene sequence: CDR1 MNHNS, CDR2 SASEGT. Here immunoSEQ multiplex PCR was the method, and the copy in TCRdb shows in-frame clones only, minus some. The profile covers some 1,100,000 clones, with 75% to 85% appearing a single time and approximately 0.5% taken by the ten largest. The material sequenced was memory CD4+ T cells from PBMCs. Subset of the sample: CD45RA-negative fraction. The sequence was obtained from a man younger than 35 in good health. Some clones in this sample may be carry-over from other donors' samples. The chain recombines TRBV6-1 with TRBJ1-3; no firm D call. The CDR3 here is CASTQDPSSGNTIYF. CDR3 DNA: TGTGCCAGCACCCAAGACCCGAGCTCTGGAAACACCATATATTTT.